This T cell receptor (beta chain) was retrieved from a study of cytomegalovirus exposure and HLA in healthy donors. Study-wide background: A prior analysis found about 120 million unique TCR beta sequences from 150 million to 200 million T cells. General study findings and limits: Donors were assumed by presence/absence analyses to have roughly uniform sequencing depth. Later analysis identified 16,000 or so TCR beta sequences associated with HLA alleles, using a false discovery rate threshold of 0.05.

As to this clone: Its antigen remains unknown.

PCR primers comprised 60 Vbeta and 13 Jbeta primers. The table came from immunoSEQ multiplex PCR; TCRdb's copy has only in-frame clones and leaves some out. Here the sample spans 160,000 or so clones, around 75% being singletons. The germline CDR1 and CDR2 sequences are SNHLY and FYNNEI. With V trimmed by 5 bases and J by 5 bases, 6 bases remained unmatched. The CDR3 runs to 13 residues. This sequence originates from a female donor in good health and CMV-seronegative. Material for sequencing was PBMCs. This chain connects TRBV2 to TRBJ2-7; 7 bases agree with TRBD1. The CDR3 sequence is CASSRRQGNEQYF. In DNA form, the CDR3 reads TGTGCCAGCAGTCGCAGACAGGGTAACGAGCAGTACTTC.